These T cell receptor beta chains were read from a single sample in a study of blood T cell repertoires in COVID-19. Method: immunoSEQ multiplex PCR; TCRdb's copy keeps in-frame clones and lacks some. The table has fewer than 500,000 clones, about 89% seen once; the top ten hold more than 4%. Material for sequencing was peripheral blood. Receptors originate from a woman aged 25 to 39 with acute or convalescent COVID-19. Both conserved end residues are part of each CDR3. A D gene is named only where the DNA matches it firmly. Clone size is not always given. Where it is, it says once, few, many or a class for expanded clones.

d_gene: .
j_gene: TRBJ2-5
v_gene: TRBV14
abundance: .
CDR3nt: TGTGCCAGCAGCGCGCGAGCGACCCAGTACTTC
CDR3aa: CASSARATQYF

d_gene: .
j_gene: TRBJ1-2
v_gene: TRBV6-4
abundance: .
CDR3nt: TGTGCCAGCAGTGACCCCGGGGTTGACTATGGCTACACCTTC
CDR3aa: CASSDPGVDYGYTF

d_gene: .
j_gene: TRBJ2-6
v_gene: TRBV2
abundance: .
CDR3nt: TGTGCCAGCAGTGAACTGCACTATAACTCTGGGGCCAACGTCCTGACTTTC
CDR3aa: CASSELHYNSGANVLTF

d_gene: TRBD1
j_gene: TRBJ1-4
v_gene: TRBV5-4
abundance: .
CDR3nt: TGTGCCAGCAGCTTACGACGGCAGGGGGATGAAAAACTGTTTTTT
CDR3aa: CASSLRRQGDEKLFF

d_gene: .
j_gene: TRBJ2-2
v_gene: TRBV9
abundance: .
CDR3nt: TGTGCCAGCAGCGAGCGTTCCATTTTGGGGGAGCTGTTTTTT
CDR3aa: CASSERSILGELFF

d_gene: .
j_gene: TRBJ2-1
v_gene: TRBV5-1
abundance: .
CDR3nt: TGCGCCAGCAGCTTGGCCAGGGGTAGGAATGAGCAGTTCTTC
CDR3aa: CASSLARGRNEQFF

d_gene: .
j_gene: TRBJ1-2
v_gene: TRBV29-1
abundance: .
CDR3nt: TGCAGCGGCAAACAGGGAGTCTATGGCTACACCTTC
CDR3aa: CSGKQGVYGYTF

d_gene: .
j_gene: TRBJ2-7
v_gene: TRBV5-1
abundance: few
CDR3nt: TGCGCCAGCAGCTTTCATACAGGTAGCTCCTACGAGCAGTACTTC
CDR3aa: CASSFHTGSSYEQYF

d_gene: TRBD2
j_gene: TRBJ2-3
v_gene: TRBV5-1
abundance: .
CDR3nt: TGCGCCAGCAGCATAGGACTAGCGGGGGGGCCGAGCACAGATACGCAGTATTTT
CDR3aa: CASSIGLAGGPSTDTQYF

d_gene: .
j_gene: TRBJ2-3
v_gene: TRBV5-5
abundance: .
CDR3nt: TGTGCCAGCACTGGTCAATGGAGGGCGGGGAGCACAGATACGCAGTATTTT
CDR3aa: CASTGQWRAGSTDTQYF

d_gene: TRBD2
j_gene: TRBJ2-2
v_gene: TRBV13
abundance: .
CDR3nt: TGTGCCAGCAGCCCCCCCGGGGGGGCGAACACCGGGGAGCTGTTTTTT
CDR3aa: CASSPPGGANTGELFF